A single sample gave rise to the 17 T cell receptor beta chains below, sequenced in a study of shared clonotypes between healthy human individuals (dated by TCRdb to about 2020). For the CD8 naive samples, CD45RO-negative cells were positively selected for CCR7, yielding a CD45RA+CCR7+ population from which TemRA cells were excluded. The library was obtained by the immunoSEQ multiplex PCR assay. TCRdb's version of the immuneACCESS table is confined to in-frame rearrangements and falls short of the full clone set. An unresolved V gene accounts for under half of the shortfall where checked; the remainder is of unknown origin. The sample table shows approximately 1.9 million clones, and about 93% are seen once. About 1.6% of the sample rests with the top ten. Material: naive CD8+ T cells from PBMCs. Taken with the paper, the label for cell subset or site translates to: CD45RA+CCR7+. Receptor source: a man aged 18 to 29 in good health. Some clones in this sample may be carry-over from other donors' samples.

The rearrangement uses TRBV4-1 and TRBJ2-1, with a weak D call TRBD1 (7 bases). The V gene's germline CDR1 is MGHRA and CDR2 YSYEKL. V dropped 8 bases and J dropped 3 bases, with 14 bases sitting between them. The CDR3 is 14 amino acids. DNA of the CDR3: TGCGCCAGCCGAGGGCAGGGGGGCTACAATGAGCAGTTCTTC. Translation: CASRGQGGYNEQFF.

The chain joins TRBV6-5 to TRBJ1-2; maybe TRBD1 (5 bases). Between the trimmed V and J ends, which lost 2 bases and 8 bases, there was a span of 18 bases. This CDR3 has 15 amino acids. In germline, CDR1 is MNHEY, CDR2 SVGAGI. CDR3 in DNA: TGTGCCAGCAGTTACGCCGAGACAGTATGGAGCGGCTACACCTTC. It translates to CASSYAETVWSGYTF.

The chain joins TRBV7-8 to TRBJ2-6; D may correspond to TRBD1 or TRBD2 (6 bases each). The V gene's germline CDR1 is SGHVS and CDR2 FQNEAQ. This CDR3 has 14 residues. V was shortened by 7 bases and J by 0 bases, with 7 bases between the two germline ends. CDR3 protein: CASKGGSGANVLTF. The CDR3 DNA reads TGTGCCAGCAAGGGGGGCTCTGGGGCCAACGTCCTGACTTTC.

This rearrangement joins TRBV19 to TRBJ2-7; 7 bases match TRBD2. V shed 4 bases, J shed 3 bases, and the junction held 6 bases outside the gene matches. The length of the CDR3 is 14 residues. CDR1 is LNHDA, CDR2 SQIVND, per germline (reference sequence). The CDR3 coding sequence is TGTGCCAGTAGTAGCGGGAGTTTGATCTACGAGCAGTACTTC. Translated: CASSSGSLIYEQYF. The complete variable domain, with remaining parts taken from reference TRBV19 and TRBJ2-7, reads DGGITQSPKYLFRKEGQNVTLSCEQNLNHDAMYWYRQDPGQGLRLIYYSQIVNDFQKGDIAEGYSVSREKKESFPLTVTSAQKNPTAFYLCASSSGSLIYEQYFGPGTRLTVT.

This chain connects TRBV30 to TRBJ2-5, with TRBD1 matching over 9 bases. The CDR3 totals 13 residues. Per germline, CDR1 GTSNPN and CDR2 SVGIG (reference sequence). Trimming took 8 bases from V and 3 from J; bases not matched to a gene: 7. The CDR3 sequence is CARRGQGKETQYF. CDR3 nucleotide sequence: TGTGCCCGCCGGGGACAGGGAAAAGAGACCCAGTACTTC.

In DNA form, the CDR3 reads TGCGCCAGCAGCCAAGACCGGGGGGCCGGGGAGCTGTTTTTT. The encoded protein is CASSQDRGAGELFF. V gene TRBV4-3 combines with J gene TRBJ2-2; 7 nucleotides match TRBD2. Per germline, CDR1 LGHNA and CDR2 YSLEER. The V gene end was trimmed by 0 bases and the J gene end by 6 bases; junction bases not matched to a gene: 1. There are 14 residues in the CDR3.

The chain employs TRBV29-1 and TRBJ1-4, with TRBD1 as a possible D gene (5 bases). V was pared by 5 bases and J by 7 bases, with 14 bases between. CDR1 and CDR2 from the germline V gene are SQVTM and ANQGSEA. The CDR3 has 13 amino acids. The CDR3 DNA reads TGCAGCGTTCGGCAGGGCCTTAGTGAAAAACTGTTTTTT. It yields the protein CSVRQGLSEKLFF.

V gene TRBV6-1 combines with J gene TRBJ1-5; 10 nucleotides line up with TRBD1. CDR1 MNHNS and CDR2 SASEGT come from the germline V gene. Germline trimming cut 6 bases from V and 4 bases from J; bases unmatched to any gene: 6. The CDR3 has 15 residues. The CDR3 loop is CASSTDRGSNQPQHF. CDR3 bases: TGTGCCAGCAGCACGGACAGGGGGTCTAATCAGCCCCAGCATTTT.

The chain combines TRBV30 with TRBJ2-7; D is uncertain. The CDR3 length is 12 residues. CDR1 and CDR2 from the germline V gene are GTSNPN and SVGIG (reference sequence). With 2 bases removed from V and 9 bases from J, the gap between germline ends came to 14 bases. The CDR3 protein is CAWSSLLRGQYF. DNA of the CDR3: TGTGCCTGGAGTAGCCTCCTACGAGGGCAGTACTTC. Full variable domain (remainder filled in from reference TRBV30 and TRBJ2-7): SQTIHQWPATLVQPVGSPLSLECTVEGTSNPNLYWYRQAAGRGLQLLFYSVGIGQISSEVPQNLSASRPQDRQFILSSKKLLLSDSGFYLCAWSSLLRGQYFGPGTRLTVT.

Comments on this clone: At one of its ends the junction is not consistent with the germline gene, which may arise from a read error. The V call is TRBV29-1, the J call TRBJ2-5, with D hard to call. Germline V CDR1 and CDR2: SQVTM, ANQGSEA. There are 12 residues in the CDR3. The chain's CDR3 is CSAEGEQETQYF. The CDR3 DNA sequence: TGCAGCGCTGAAGGAGAACAAGAGACCCAGTACTTC.

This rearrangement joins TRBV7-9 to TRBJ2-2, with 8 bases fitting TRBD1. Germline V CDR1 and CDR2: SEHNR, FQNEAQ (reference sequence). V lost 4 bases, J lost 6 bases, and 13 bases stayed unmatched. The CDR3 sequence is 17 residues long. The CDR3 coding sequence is TGTGCCAGCAGCTCTCTAGTGACAGGGGCGAGGGCCGGGGAGCTGTTTTTT. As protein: CASSSLVTGARAGELFF.

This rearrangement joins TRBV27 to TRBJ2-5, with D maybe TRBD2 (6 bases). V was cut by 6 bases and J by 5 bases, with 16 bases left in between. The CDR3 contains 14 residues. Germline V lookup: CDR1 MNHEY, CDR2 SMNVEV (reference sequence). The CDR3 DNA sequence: TGTGCCAGCAGCAGGAGGGAGTACTGGGAGACCCAGTACTTC. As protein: CASSRREYWETQYF.

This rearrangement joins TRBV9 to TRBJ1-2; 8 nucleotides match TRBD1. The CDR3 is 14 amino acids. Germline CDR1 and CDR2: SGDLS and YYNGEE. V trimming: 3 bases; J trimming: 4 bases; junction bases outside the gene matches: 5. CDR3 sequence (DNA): TGTGCCAGCAGCGGACTCGGGACAGGCTATGGCTACACCTTC. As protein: CASSGLGTGYGYTF.

The CDR3 region is CASSPLRTGHYEQYF. For the CDR3, the DNA is TGTGCCAGCTCACCATTGAGGACGGGGCACTACGAGCAGTACTTC. The chain couples TRBV18 to TRBJ2-7; the D gene could be TRBD1 or TRBD2 (5 bases each). Germline V gives CDR1 KGHSH, CDR2 LQKENI. With 2 bases removed from V and 3 bases from J, the gap between germline ends came to 14 bases. The CDR3 length is 15 residues.

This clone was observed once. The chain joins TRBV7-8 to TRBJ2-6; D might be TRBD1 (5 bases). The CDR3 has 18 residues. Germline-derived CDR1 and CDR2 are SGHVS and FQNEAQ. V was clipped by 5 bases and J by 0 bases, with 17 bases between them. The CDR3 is CASSPRQRPSSGANVLTF. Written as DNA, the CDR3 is TGTGCCAGCAGCCCCAGACAGAGACCTTCCTCTGGGGCCAACGTCCTGACTTTC.

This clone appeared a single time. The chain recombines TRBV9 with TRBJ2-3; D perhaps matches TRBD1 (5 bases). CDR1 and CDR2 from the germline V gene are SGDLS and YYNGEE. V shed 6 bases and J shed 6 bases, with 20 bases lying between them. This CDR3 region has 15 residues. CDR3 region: CASTPVQGRADTQYF. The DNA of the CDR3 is TGTGCCAGCACCCCAGTTCAGGGTCGGGCGGATACGCAGTATTTT. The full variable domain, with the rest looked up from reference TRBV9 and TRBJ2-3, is DSGVTQTPKHLITATGQRVTLRCSPRSGDLSVYWYQQSLDQGLQFLIQYYNGEERAKGNILERFSAQQFPDLHSELNLSSLELGDSALYFCASTPVQGRADTQYFGPGTRLTVL.

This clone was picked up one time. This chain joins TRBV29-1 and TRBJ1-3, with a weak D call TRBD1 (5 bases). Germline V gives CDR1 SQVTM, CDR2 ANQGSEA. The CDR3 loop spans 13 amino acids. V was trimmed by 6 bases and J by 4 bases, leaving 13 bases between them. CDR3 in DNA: TGCAGCGTGACGGGGCTTGAGGGAAACACCATATATTTT. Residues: CSVTGLEGNTIYF.